This T cell receptor beta chain was captured in a study of blood T cell repertoires in COVID-19. From germline, CDR1 is LGHDT and CDR2 YNNKEL (reference sequence). The CDR3 sequence is 15 residues long. The V gene end was trimmed by 4 bases and the J gene end by 6 bases; junction bases not matched to a gene: 7. Sequencing was performed with immunoSEQ multiplex PCR; in TCRdb, only in-frame clones are kept and a portion is missing. The table lists tens of thousands of clones, roughly 84% of them singletons. Input material: peripheral blood. The V gene is TRBV3-1 (or the pseudogene TRBV3-2), the J gene TRBJ2-2, with 8 bases identical to TRBD2. This TCR was recovered from an elderly woman in a cohort sampled during active or convalescent COVID-19. This CDR3 is CASSPTAGAAGELFF. The CDR3 coding sequence is TGTGCCAGCAGCCCGACAGCGGGAGCAGCCGGGGAGCTGTTTTTT.